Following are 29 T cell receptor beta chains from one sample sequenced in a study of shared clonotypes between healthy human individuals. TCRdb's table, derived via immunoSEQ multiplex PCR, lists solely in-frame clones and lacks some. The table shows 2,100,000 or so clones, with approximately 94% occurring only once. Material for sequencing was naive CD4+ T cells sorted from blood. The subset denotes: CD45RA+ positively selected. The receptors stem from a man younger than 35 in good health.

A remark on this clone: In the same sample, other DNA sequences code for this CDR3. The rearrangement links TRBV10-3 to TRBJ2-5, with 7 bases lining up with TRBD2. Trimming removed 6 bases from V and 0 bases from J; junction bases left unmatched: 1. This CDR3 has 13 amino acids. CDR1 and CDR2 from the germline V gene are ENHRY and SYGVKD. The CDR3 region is CAISGGYQETQYF. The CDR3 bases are TGTGCCATCAGCGGGGGGTACCAAGAGACCCAGTACTTC.

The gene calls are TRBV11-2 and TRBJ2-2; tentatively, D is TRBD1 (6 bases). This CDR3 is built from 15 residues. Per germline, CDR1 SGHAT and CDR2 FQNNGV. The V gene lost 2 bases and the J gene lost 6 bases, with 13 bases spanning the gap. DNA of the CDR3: TGTGCCAGCAGCTTAAGGGGGAAGGGGTCCGGGGAGCTGTTTTTT. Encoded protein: CASSLRGKGSGELFF.

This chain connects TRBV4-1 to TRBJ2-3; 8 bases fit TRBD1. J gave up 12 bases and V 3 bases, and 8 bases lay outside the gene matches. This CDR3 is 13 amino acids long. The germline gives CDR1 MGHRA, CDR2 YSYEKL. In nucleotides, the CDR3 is TGCGCCAGCAGCCAGGTACAGGGGGGTTCCCAGTATTTT. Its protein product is CASSQVQGGSQYF.

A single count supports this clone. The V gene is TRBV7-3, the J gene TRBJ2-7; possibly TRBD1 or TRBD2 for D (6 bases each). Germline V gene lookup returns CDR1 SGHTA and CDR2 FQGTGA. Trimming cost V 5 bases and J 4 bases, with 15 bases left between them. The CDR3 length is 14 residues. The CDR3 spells CASSPGGARYEQYF. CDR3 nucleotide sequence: TGTGCCAGCAGCCCCGGGGGCGCAAGGTACGAGCAGTACTTC. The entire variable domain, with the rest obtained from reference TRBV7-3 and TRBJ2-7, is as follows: GAGVSQTPSNKVTEKGKYVELRCDPISGHTALYWYRQSLGQGPEFLIYFQGTGAADDSGLPNDRFFAVRPEGSVSTLKIQRTERGDSAVYLCASSPGGARYEQYFGPGTRLTVT.

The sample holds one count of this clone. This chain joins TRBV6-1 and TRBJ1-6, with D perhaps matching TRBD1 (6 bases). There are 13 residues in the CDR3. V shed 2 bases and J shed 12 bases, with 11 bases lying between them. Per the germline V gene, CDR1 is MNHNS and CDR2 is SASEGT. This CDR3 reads CASSESDSQPLHF. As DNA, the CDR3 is TGTGCCAGCAGTGAATCGGACAGTCAACCCCTCCACTTT.

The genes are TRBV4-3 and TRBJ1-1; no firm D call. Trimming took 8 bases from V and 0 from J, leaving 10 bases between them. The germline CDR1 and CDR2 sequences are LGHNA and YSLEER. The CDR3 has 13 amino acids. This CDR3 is CASGVSVNTEAFF. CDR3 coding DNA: TGCGCCAGCGGGGTTTCAGTGAACACTGAAGCTTTCTTT.

Here the CDR3 reads CAWSVLRRGKEGGGELFF. CDR3 coding DNA: TGTGCCTGGAGTGTACTGCGAAGGGGCAAGGAGGGAGGCGGGGAGCTGTTTTTT. This chain connects TRBV30 to TRBJ2-2; D is possibly TRBD2 (6 bases). V lost 0 bases and J 7 bases, leaving 24 bases between the germline ends. This CDR3 spans 18 amino acids. Germline V gene data show CDR1 as GTSNPN and CDR2 as SVGIG (reference sequence).

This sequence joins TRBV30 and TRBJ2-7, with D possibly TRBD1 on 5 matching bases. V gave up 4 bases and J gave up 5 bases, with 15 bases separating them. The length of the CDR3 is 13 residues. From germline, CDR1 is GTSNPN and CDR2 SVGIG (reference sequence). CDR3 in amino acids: CAWNNGKGDEQYF. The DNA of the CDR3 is TGTGCCTGGAACAATGGGAAAGGGGACGAGCAGTACTTC.

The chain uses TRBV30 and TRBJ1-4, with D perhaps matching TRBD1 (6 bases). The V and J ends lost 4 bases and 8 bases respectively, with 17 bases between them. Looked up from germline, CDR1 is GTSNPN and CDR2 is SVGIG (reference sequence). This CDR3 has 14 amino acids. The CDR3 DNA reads TGTGCCTGGAAATTAATAGGGGGTGGCGAAAAACTGTTTTTT. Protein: CAWKLIGGGEKLFF.

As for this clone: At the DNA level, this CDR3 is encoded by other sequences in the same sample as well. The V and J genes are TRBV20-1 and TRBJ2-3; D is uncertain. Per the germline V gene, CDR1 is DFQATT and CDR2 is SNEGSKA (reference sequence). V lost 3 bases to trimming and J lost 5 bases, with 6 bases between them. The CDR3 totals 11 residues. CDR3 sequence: CSASLGDTQYF. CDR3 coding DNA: TGCAGTGCTAGCTTGGGAGATACGCAGTATTTT.

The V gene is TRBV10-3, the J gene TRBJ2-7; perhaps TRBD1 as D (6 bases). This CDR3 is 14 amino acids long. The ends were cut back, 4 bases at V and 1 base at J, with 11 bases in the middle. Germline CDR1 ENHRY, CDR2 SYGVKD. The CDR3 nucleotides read TGTGCCATCAGTGCCGGGACACAGTCCTACGAGCAGTACTTC. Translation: CAISAGTQSYEQYF.

The CDR3 here is CASSEQGSGKLFF. Written as DNA, the CDR3 is TGTGCCAGCAGTGAACAGGGGTCTGGAAAACTGTTTTTT. This chain joins TRBV25-1 and TRBJ1-4; D might be TRBD1 (6 bases). The CDR3 covers 13 residues. V lost 2 bases, J lost 10 bases, and 11 bases lay in between. Germline V gene data show CDR1 as MGHDK and CDR2 as SYGVNS.

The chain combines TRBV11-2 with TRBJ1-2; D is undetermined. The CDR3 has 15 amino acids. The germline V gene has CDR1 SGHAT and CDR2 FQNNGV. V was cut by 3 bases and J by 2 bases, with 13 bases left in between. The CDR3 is CASSFEGRPNYGYTF. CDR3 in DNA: TGTGCCAGCAGCTTTGAGGGCAGGCCAAACTATGGCTACACCTTC.

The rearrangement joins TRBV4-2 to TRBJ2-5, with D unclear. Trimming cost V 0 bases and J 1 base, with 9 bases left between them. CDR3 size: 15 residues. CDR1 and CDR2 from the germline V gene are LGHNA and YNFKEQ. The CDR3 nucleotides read TGTGCCAGCAGCCAAGATGGAGCTACCCAAGAGACCCAGTACTTC. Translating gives CASSQDGATQETQYF.

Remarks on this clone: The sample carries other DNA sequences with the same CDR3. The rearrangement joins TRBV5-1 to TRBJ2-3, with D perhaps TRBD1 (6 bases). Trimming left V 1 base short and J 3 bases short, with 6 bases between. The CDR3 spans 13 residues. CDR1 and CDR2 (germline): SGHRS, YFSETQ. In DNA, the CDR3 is TGCGCCAGCAGCTTGCAGGGGACAGATACGCAGTATTTT. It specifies CASSLQGTDTQYF.

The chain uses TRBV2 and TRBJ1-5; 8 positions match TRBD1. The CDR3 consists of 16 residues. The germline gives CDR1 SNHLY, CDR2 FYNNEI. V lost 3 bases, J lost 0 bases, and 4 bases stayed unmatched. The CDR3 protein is CASSDWTGSSNQPQHF. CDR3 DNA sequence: TGTGCCAGCAGTGATTGGACAGGGAGTAGCAATCAGCCCCAGCATTTT.

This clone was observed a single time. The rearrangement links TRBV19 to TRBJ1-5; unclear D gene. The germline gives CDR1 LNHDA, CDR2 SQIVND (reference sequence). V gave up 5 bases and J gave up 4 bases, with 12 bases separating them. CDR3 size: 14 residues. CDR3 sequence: CASSGSTGNQPQHF. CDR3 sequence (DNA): TGTGCCAGTAGTGGGTCCACGGGGAATCAGCCCCAGCATTTT.

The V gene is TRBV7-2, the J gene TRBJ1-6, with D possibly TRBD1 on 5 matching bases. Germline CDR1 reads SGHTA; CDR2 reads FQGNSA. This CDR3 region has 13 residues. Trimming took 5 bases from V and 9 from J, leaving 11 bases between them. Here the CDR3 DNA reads TGTGCCAGCAGCCGAGGGGTCAGTTCACCCCTCCACTTT. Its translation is CASSRGVSSPLHF.

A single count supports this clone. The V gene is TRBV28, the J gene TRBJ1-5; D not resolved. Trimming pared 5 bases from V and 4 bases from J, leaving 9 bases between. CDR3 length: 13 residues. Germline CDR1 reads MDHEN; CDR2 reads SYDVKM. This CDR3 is CASSQDPNQPQHF. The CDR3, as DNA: TGTGCCAGCAGTCAGGACCCGAATCAGCCCCAGCATTTT.

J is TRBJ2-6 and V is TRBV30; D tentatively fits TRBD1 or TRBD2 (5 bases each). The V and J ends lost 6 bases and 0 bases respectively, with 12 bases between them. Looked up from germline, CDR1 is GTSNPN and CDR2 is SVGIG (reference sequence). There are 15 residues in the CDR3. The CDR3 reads CACPGRSSGANVLTF. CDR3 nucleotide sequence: TGTGCCTGTCCGGGACGGAGCTCTGGGGCCAACGTCCTGACTTTC.

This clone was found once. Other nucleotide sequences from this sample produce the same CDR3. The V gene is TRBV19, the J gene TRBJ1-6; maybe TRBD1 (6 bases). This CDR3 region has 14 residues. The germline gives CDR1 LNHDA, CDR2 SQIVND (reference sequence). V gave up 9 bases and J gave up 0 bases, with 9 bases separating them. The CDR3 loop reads CASLDSSYNSPLHF. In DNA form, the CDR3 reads TGTGCCAGCCTGGACAGCTCCTATAATTCACCCCTCCACTTT. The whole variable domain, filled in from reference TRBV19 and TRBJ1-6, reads DGGITQSPKYLFRKEGQNVTLSCEQNLNHDAMYWYRQDPGQGLRLIYYSQIVNDFQKGDIAEGYSVSREKKESFPLTVTSAQKNPTAFYLCASLDSSYNSPLHFGNGTRLTVT.

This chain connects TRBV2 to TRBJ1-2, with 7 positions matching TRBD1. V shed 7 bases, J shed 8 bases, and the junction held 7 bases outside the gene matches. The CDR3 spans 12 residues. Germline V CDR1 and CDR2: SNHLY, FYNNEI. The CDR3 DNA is TGTGCCAGCATGACAGGGACAAGGGGCTACACCTTC. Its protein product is CASMTGTRGYTF.

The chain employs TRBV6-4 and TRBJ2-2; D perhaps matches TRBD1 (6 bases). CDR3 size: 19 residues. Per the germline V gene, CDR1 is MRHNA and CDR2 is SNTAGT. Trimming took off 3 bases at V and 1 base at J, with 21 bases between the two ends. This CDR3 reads CASSEFFSGAGLNTGELFF. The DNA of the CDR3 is TGTGCCAGCAGTGAATTTTTCTCAGGGGCCGGCTTGAACACCGGGGAGCTGTTTTTT.

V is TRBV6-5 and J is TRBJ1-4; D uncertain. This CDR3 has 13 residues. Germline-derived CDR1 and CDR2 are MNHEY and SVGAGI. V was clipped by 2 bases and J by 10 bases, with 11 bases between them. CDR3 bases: TGTGCCAGCAGTTACGCGGGTGTCGGAAAACTGTTTTTT. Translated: CASSYAGVGKLFF.

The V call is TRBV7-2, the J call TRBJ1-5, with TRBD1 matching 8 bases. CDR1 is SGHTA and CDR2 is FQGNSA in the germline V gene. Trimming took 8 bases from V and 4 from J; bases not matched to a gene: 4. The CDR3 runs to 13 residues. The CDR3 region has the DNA TGTGCCAGCGCCACAGGGGGTAATCAGCCCCAGCATTTT. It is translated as CASATGGNQPQHF.

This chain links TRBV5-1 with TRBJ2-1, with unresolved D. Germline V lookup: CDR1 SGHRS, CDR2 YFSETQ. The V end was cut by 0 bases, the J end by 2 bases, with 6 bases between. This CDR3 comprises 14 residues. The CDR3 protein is CASSLAGTYNEQFF. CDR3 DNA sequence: TGCGCCAGCAGCTTGGCTGGGACCTACAATGAGCAGTTCTTC.

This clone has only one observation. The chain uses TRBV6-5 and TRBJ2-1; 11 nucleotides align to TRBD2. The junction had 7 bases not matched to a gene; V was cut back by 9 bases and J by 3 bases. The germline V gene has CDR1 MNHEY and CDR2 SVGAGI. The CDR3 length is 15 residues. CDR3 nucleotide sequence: TGTGCCAGAATCGGGACTAGCGGAGACTACAATGAGCAGTTCTTC. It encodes CARIGTSGDYNEQFF.

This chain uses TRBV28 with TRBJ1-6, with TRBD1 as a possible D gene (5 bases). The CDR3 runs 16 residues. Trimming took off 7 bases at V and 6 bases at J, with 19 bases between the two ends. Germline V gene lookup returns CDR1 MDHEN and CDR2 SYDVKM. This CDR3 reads CASNSFAGVGNSPLHF. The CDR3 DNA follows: TGTGCCAGCAACTCGTTTGCGGGGGTGGGTAATTCACCCCTCCACTTT.

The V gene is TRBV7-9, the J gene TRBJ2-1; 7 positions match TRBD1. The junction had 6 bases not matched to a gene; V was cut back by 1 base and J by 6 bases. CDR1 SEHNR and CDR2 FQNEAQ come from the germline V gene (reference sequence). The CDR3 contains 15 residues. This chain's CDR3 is CASSLVGTGANEQFF. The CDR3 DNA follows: TGTGCCAGCAGCTTAGTGGGTACAGGGGCCAATGAGCAGTTCTTC.